The rows below give T cell receptor beta chains drawn from one sample of a study of PD-1 blockade in classical Hodgkin lymphoma. Sequencing was performed with immunoSEQ multiplex PCR; in TCRdb, only in-frame clones are kept and a portion is missing. Of under 20,000 clones in the sample, 70% to 80% were seen once. This specimen consisted of peripheral blood mononuclear cells (PBMCs), obtained before the second cycle of nivolumab. Every receptor here comes from a human donor with classical Hodgkin lymphoma. The CDR3 runs from the conserved cysteine through the conserved F or W. Fields, in order: clone size, J gene, D gene, V gene, CDR3 DNA, CDR3 protein. D genes are given only for firm matches. Clone size, where shown, is once, few, many, or a class for clones that have expanded.

- TRBJ2-3 - TRBV28 TGTGCCAGCAGTTTTGTCGGGGTTGGGACAGATACGCAGTATTTT CASSFVGVGTDTQYF
- TRBJ1-3 - TRBV6-5 TGTGCCAGCCAATCTCCGGGGGTCGGAAACACCATATATTTT CASQSPGVGNTIYF
- TRBJ2-7 - TRBV29-1 TGCAGCGTTGACGGTGGGAGTTCCTACGAGCAGTACTTC CSVDGGSSYEQYF
- TRBJ2-7 TRBD1 TRBV11-2 TGTGCCAGCAGCTTAGTTGGGGGACAGGGATGGGACGAGCAGTACTTC CASSLVGGQGWDEQYF
- TRBJ1-1 TRBD1 TRBV15 TGTGCCACCAGTAAACAAACCTACAGGGGATTCATGAACACTGAAGCTTTCTTT CATSKQTYRGFMNTEAFF
- TRBJ2-7 - TRBV25-1 TGTGCCAGCAGTGGACCCTACACATACGAGCAGTACTTC CASSGPYTYEQYF
- TRBJ2-2 - TRBV5-4 TGTGCCAGCAGCTCAGTCGGGGAGCTGTTTTTT CASSSVGELFF
- TRBJ2-7 TRBD1 TRBV28 TGTGCCAGCAACATGGGACAGGGAACACACGAGCAGTACTTC CASNMGQGTHEQYF
- TRBJ2-1 TRBD2 TRBV10-1 TGCGCCAGCAGCGAGAGCGGGAGGCTAGGGGAGCAGTTCTTC CASSESGRLGEQFF
- TRBJ2-2 - TRBV28 TGTGCCAGCAGTCCCCCGTCGGGGCAGGGGTCGAACACCGGGGAGCTGTTTTTT CASSPPSGQGSNTGELFF
once TRBJ2-1 TRBD2 TRBV12-5 TGTGCTAGTGGTTTGGGGACTAGCGGGAGGGCCATTGTTGAGCAGTTCTTC CASGLGTSGRAIVEQFF
- TRBJ1-5 - TRBV19 TGTGCCAGTAGTATCTTAACCGATCAGCCCCAGCATTTT CASSILTDQPQHF
- TRBJ1-1 - TRBV7-2 TGTGCCAGCAGCTCCATGGGGGCCCCGAGCACTGAAGCTTTCTTT CASSSMGAPSTEAFF
once TRBJ2-7 TRBD2 TRBV5-1 TGCGCCAGCAGACCTCTAGCGGTCCGCTACGAGCAGTACTTC CASRPLAVRYEQYF
- TRBJ2-7 - TRBV18 TGTGCCAGCTCACCGGCCAGGTCGAGGTACGAGCAGTACTTC CASSPARSRYEQYF
once TRBJ1-6 - TRBV27 TGTGCCAGCAGTTTTAACAGGGATCATAATTCACCCCTCCACTTT CASSFNRDHNSPLHF
- TRBJ2-1 - TRBV7-2 TGTGCCAGCAGCTTAGGACCCCCGCGGAACAATGAGCAGTTCTTC CASSLGPPRNNEQFF
- TRBJ2-7 TRBD1 TRBV19 TGTGCCAGTAGTATCCGGGACAGGTACTACGAGCAGTACTTC CASSIRDRYYEQYF
- TRBJ2-2 TRBD2 TRBV28 TGTGCCAGCAGACCTGGCGGGAGTGAGGGCACCGGGGAGCTGTTTTTT CASRPGGSEGTGELFF
- TRBJ2-7 - TRBV21-1 TGTGCCAGCAGCAAAGCACGGTTCTGGGAGCAGTACTTC CASSKARFWEQYF
- TRBJ2-2 - TRBV4-3 TGCGCCAGCAGCCAAGTGAAGGACCCCCACACCGGGGAGCTGTTTTTT CASSQVKDPHTGELFF
- TRBJ2-2 - TRBV10-1 TGCGCCAGCAGTGAGTACAGAGACACCGGGGAGCTGTTTTTT CASSEYRDTGELFF
- TRBJ2-3 - TRBV7-6 TGTGCCAGCAGCATCGACAGTAGCACAGATACGCAGTATTTT CASSIDSSTDTQYF
- TRBJ1-2 - TRBV13 TGTGCCAGCAGCTTAGGCCAGGAGTACACCTTC CASSLGQEYTF
- TRBJ1-4 TRBD1 TRBV9 TGTGCCAGCAGCGCGGGGACAGGGGAGTATGAAAAACTGTTTTTT CASSAGTGEYEKLFF
- TRBJ1-2 - TRBV9 TGTGCCAGCAGCGTAGGTAACTATGGCTACACCTTC CASSVGNYGYTF
- TRBJ2-2 - TRBV10-3 TGTGCCTCCCTAAGGGGGGAGGCGGGGGAGCTGTTTTTT CASLRGEAGELFF
- TRBJ1-5 - TRBV23-1 TGCGCCAGCAGTCACCGAGGTGTTAGCAATCAGCCCCAGCATTTT CASSHRGVSNQPQHF
- TRBJ2-3 - TRBV13 TGTGCCAGCAGGGGGGGAGTCTTTAGCACAGATACGCAGTATTTT CASRGGVFSTDTQYF
- TRBJ1-2 - TRBV27 TGTGCCACCCTCCAGGGCGCCTATGGCTACACCTTC CATLQGAYGYTF
- TRBJ2-5 - TRBV28 TGTGCCAGCAGTTTTGGGGGACGGATGGGGGAGACCCAGTACTTC CASSFGGRMGETQYF
- TRBJ2-7 - TRBV4-3 TGCGCCAGCAGCCTGGGGGCGGGACTCTACGAGCAGTACTTC CASSLGAGLYEQYF
- TRBJ2-1 - TRBV6-6 TGTGCCAGCAGTTACGACAGAGACAATGAGCAGTTCTTC CASSYDRDNEQFF
- TRBJ2-5 - TRBV7-2 TGTGCCAGCAGCTTACGAATCCAAGAGACCCAGTACTTC CASSLRIQETQYF
- TRBJ1-1 TRBD1 TRBV19 TGTGCCAGCGGAATAGGACAGGGTGGGACTGAAGCTTTCTTT CASGIGQGGTEAFF
- TRBJ1-1 TRBD1 TRBV6-6 TGTGCCAGCAGGCCAGGACAGGGGGGAATGGGTACTGAAGCTTTCTTT CASRPGQGGMGTEAFF
- TRBJ2-2 TRBD2 TRBV2 TGTGCCAGCCATCTCGGGGGGGCCGGCACCGGGGAGCTGTTTTTT CASHLGGAGTGELFF
- TRBJ2-3 - TRBV4-1 TGCGCCAGCAGCGTCGTGTGGGGGGGCACAGATACGCAGTATTTT CASSVVWGGTDTQYF
- TRBJ2-7 - TRBV6-6 TGTGCCAGCAGTCCTCGGGAACTGGGCGAGCAGTACTTC CASSPRELGEQYF
- TRBJ1-2 TRBD1 TRBV5-1 TGCGCCAGCAGCGGACAGGGAGGCTATGGCTACACCTTC CASSGQGGYGYTF
- TRBJ1-5 - TRBV10-3 TGTGCCATCAGTGAGTCGCCAGGGAAAGAGAGCAATCAGCCCCAGCATTTT CAISESPGKESNQPQHF
once TRBJ1-6 - TRBV19 TGTGCCAGTACCACCTTATTCCGGGGTGCCTATAATTCACCCCTCCACTTT CASTTLFRGAYNSPLHF
few TRBJ2-1 TRBD1 TRBV5-1 TGCGCCAGCAGCCCGGAGGGACAGGGGGCGAATGAGCAGTTCTTC CASSPEGQGANEQFF
- TRBJ2-1 TRBD1 TRBV27 TGTGCCAGCAGTTTAGGATACAGGGGACCCTACAATGAGCAGTTCTTC CASSLGYRGPYNEQFF
- TRBJ1-2 TRBD1 TRBV7-2 TGTGCCAGCAGCCGAGGGACAGGGGGTGACTATGGCTACACCTTC CASSRGTGGDYGYTF
- TRBJ1-2 TRBD1 TRBV5-1 TGCGCCAGCAGCTACTGGACAGGGTATGGTGGCTACACCTTC CASSYWTGYGGYTF
medium-sized TRBJ2-1 - TRBV4-2 TGTGCCAGCAGCCAGGAGACTCCTAGCTCCTACAATGAGCAGTTCTTC CASSQETPSSYNEQFF
- TRBJ2-3 TRBD2 TRBV19 TGTGCCAGTAGTAGCGGGAGGGCCCTCTGGGATACGCAGTATTTT CASSSGRALWDTQYF
- TRBJ2-7 TRBD1 TRBV5-4 TGTGCCAGCAGCTTCGGGACAGGGGTGAGTGAGCAGTACTTC CASSFGTGVSEQYF
- TRBJ2-5 TRBD1 TRBV5-1 TGCGCCAGCAGCGGCCTGACAGGGGAAGAGACCCAGTACTTC CASSGLTGEETQYF
- TRBJ1-1 - TRBV7-2 TGTGCCAGCAGCTTAGCGCCGGGGGGCCGGACTGAAGCTTTCTTT CASSLAPGGRTEAFF
- TRBJ2-5 TRBD2 TRBV18 TGTGCCAGCTCAACTCTAAGACTAGCGGGGGCAGAGACCCAGTACTTC CASSTLRLAGAETQYF
- TRBJ1-1 TRBD1 TRBV11-2 TGTGCCAGCAGCTTAGCCGGGACAGAGAACACTGAAGCTTTCTTT CASSLAGTENTEAFF
- TRBJ2-2 TRBD1 TRBV7-9 TGTGCCAGCAGCCCGAGCAGGGACAGCGGCCCCACTTACACCGGGGAGCTGTTTTTT CASSPSRDSGPTYTGELFF
few TRBJ1-4 TRBD1 TRBV5-1 TGCGCCAGCAGCTCAGGCCCCGGGACAGGGCGGGAAAAACTGTTTTTT CASSSGPGTGREKLFF
- TRBJ2-5 - TRBV10-3 TGTGCCATCAGTGAGTCCGTCACAGGGCGAGAGACCCAGTACTTC CAISESVTGRETQYF
- TRBJ1-1 - TRBV2 TGTGCCAGCACAGGACAAATGAACACTGAAGCTTTCTTT CASTGQMNTEAFF
- TRBJ1-1 - TRBV5-1 TGCGCCAGCAGCGCGGGGGTCGGAGCCGCTTTCTTT CASSAGVGAAFF
- TRBJ1-1 - TRBV7-9 TGTGCCAGCAGCTTAGACGGGGCGGTCACTGAAGCTTTCTTT CASSLDGAVTEAFF
few TRBJ2-3 - TRBV6-6 TGTGCCAGCAGTTACGATAGGACGACTTCAGATACGCAGTATTTT CASSYDRTTSDTQYF